The rows below give T cell receptor beta chains drawn from one sample of a study of monozygotic twins with cystic fibrosis. The repertoire was sequenced with immunoSEQ multiplex PCR; TCRdb's copy has only in-frame clones and lacks some. Counted here are 14,000 to 15,000 clones, 70% to 90% occurring once; the ten biggest clones make up 1% to 1.2%. Sequenced material: blood. The receptors here all came from a boy between 10 and 17 years old with cystic fibrosis. The CDR3 runs from the conserved cysteine through the conserved F or W. The D gene is left open where the match is weak. Size values are once, few and many counts, or a class for expanded clones, and some rows have none.

NA	TRBV27	NA	TRBJ1-1	TGTGCCAGCAGTTCCAGGACGGTGAACACTGAAGCTTTCTTT	CASSSRTVNTEAFF
NA	TRBV2	NA	TRBJ2-7	TGTGCCAGCAGCGGCGACCGCCTCTACGAGCAGTACTTC	CASSGDRLYEQYF
NA	TRBV2	NA	TRBJ1-4	TGTGCCAGCAGATCGCCAGGGATTACAACTAATGAAAAACTGTTTTTT	CASRSPGITTNEKLFF
TRBD2	TRBV20-1	NA	TRBJ2-5	TGCAGTGGCGGGGGGGCCGAGACCCAGTACTTC	CSGGGAETQYF
TRBD1	TRBV30	NA	TRBJ2-7	TGTGCCTGGAGTGACAGGGGGGTCTTGGACGAGCAGTACTTC	CAWSDRGVLDEQYF
NA	TRBV6-6	NA	TRBJ2-3	TGTGCCAGCAAATACGGTCAGGGGTTGGCAGATACGCAGTATTTT	CASKYGQGLADTQYF
TRBD1	TRBV19	NA	TRBJ1-4	TGTGCCAGTAACTTACAGGGGACTAATGAAAAACTGTTTTTT	CASNLQGTNEKLFF
TRBD1	TRBV4-1	NA	TRBJ1-6	TGCGCCAGCAGCCCGGACAGGGGATCCTATAATTCACCCCTCCACTTT	CASSPDRGSYNSPLHF
NA	TRBV2	few	TRBJ1-2	TGTGCCAGCAGGAGAGGCAGGGAGGGAATCTATGGCTACACCTTC	CASRRGREGIYGYTF
TRBD2	TRBV7-2	NA	TRBJ2-5	TGTGCCAGCAGCTATGGAAGTGGTAGCGGGGTTGAGACCCAGTACTTC	CASSYGSGSGVETQYF
TRBD2	TRBV28	NA	TRBJ2-7	TGTGCCAGCAGTTTCGAAAGCGGGAGGCTCTCCTACGAGCAGTACTTC	CASSFESGRLSYEQYF
NA	TRBV14	NA	TRBJ1-4	TGTGCCAGCAGCGGGGGGAAAGCAACTAATGAAAAACTGTTTTTT	CASSGGKATNEKLFF
NA	TRBV5-3	NA	TRBJ2-1	TGTGCCAGAAGATCGGGACTGGCATACAATGAGCAGTTCTTC	CARRSGLAYNEQFF
NA	TRBV14	few	TRBJ2-2	TGTGCCAGCAGCCAAGGTAGTCGGCGGGAGCTGTTTTTT	CASSQGSRRELFF
NA	TRBV6-5	NA	TRBJ2-7	TGTGCCAGCAGGCTGGACGGAGACTACGAGCAGTACTTC	CASRLDGDYEQYF
NA	TRBV19	NA	TRBJ1-4	TGTGCCAGTAGTCACGAAAAACTGTTTTTT	CASSHEKLFF
TRBD1	TRBV7-9	NA	TRBJ1-1	TGTGCCAGCAGCCCTTTGCCGGGACAGGGTCGCACTGAAGCTTTCTTT	CASSPLPGQGRTEAFF
TRBD1	TRBV5-4	once	TRBJ1-4	TGTGCCAGCAGCACAGGCGGGACAGGGACGGCTAATGAAAAACTGTTTTTT	CASSTGGTGTANEKLFF
NA	TRBV2	NA	TRBJ2-5	TGTGCCAGCACGGTTAAAGAGACCCAGTACTTC	CASTVKETQYF
NA	TRBV2	NA	TRBJ2-1	TGTGCCAGCCACCAAGGGTCCTACAATGAGCAGTTCTTC	CASHQGSYNEQFF
NA	TRBV7-9	NA	TRBJ1-2	TGTGCCAGCAGCTTAGGGGAAATCAGGGGCTACACCTTC	CASSLGEIRGYTF
TRBD2	TRBV5-1	NA	TRBJ2-5	TGCGCCAGCAGCATCGGACTAGCGGGGGGGCAGACCCAGTACTTC	CASSIGLAGGQTQYF
NA	TRBV19	NA	TRBJ1-3	TGTGCCAGTAGTATTAACGACATATACAGCTCTGGAAACACCATATATTTT	CASSINDIYSSGNTIYF
NA	TRBV10-3	few	TRBJ2-2	TGTGCCGCAAGGGGCGACACCGGGGAGCTGTTTTTT	CAARGDTGELFF
TRBD1	TRBV27	once	TRBJ2-5	TGTGCCAGCAGTTTATTTACAGGGGCAGAGACCCAGTACTTC	CASSLFTGAETQYF
NA	TRBV14	NA	TRBJ2-3	TGTGCCAGCAGCCAAGATAGGGGTAAAGATACGCAGTATTTT	CASSQDRGKDTQYF
NA	TRBV30	NA	TRBJ2-1	TGTGCCTGGAATTCCCGAACCGGCAATGAGCAGTTCTTC	CAWNSRTGNEQFF
NA	TRBV29-1	NA	TRBJ1-1	TGCAGCGTGAAAAGACAGGACTTAAACACTGAAGCTTTCTTT	CSVKRQDLNTEAFF
NA	TRBV5-8	NA	TRBJ2-7	TGTGCCAGCCGCCCCCAGGGATACTCCTACGAGCAGTACTTC	CASRPQGYSYEQYF
NA	TRBV29-1	NA	TRBJ1-1	TGCAGCGTTGAAGGAGCGGAGGGGGATGAAGCTTTCTTT	CSVEGAEGDEAFF
NA	TRBV5-5	NA	TRBJ1-1	TGTGCCAGCAGCTTTGCAGGGTCTATGAACACTGAAGCTTTCTTT	CASSFAGSMNTEAFF
NA	TRBV6-1	NA	TRBJ1-2	TGTGCCAGCAGTGAATTCAGGGAAGGCTACACCTTC	CASSEFREGYTF
NA	TRBV29-1	once	TRBJ1-1	TGCAGCGTTGACGGGGGGAACACTGAAGCTTTCTTT	CSVDGGNTEAFF
TRBD2	TRBV4-1	NA	TRBJ2-1	TGCGCCAGCAGCCAACCCTCCGGGCTAGCGGGGCGCAATGAGCAGTTCTTC	CASSQPSGLAGRNEQFF
NA	TRBV5-1	NA	TRBJ1-2	TGCGCCAGCAGCTTGGAGTCGGGGACACCTTCTAACTATGGCTACACCTTC	CASSLESGTPSNYGYTF
NA	TRBV4-1	once	TRBJ1-4	TGCGCCAGCAGCCAAACGGGGTTTGGAGAAAAACTGTTTTTT	CASSQTGFGEKLFF
NA	TRBV30	NA	TRBJ2-1	TGTGCCTTGCTCTACAATGAGCAGTTCTTC	CALLYNEQFF
TRBD1	TRBV6-1	NA	TRBJ1-5	TGTGCCAGCGGCGACAGGGACAATCAGCCCCAGCATTTT	CASGDRDNQPQHF
NA	TRBV23-1	once	TRBJ1-5	TGCGCCAGCAGTCAATCCGGGACATCAGATCAGCCCCAGCATTTT	CASSQSGTSDQPQHF
NA	TRBV4-1	NA	TRBJ2-7	TGCGCCAGCAGCCAAGAGGTATGGCAGGACTTCTACGAGCAGTACTTC	CASSQEVWQDFYEQYF
TRBD1	TRBV5-1	NA	TRBJ1-1	TGCGCCAGCAGCTTTACAGGGGACACTGAAGCTTTCTTT	CASSFTGDTEAFF
TRBD1	TRBV10-3	NA	TRBJ2-7	TGTGCCATCAGTGAGTCGATAACAGGGGTTGGCGAGCAGTACTTC	CAISESITGVGEQYF
NA	TRBV10-2	NA	TRBJ2-1	TGCGCCAGTACGGCGGGCAATGAGCAGTTCTTC	CASTAGNEQFF
NA	TRBV6-5	NA	TRBJ1-2	TGTGCCAGCAGTTACGACCTAAGAGGGGTTGGCTACACCTTC	CASSYDLRGVGYTF